This TCR beta chain was sequenced for a study of human T cells and chemical hapten exposure. Via MiXCR, TCRdb re-called the RACE reads, giving one row per CDR3 protein. The profile covers more than 85,000 distinct CDR3 sequences, with 7.5% to 9.5% appearing a single time and 2.6% taken by the ten largest. Time point described: pre-sensitization, week 0. Treatment of the sample: therapeutic diphenylcyclopropenone sensitization with weekly scalp DPC. Sample: whole blood, taken in connection with sensitization to the hapten diphenylcyclopropenone (DPC). The sequence was obtained from a man aged 35 to 55 with alopecia areata. Some clones in this sample may be carry-over from other donors' samples.

CDR3 residues: CASSYSANVANIQYF. CDR3 in DNA: TGTGCCAGCAGTTACTCCGCCAATGTGGCAAACATTCAGTACTTC. This sequence joins TRBV6-2 or TRBV6-3 and TRBJ2-4; no clear D. CDR3 length equals 15 residues. CDR1 MNHEY and CDR2 SVGEGT come from the germline V gene. Trimming stripped 0 bases from V and 6 bases from J, with 12 bases between.